Below, one T cell receptor (beta chain) is given with its context. The sample originates from a study of response to subunit inactivated influenza vaccine. MiXCR, run by TCRdb on the RT-PCR reads, gives a single entry per CDR3 protein. The table records some 540,000 distinct CDR3 sequences, around 25% of them present only once. The V end was cut by 3 bases, the J end by 7 bases, with 7 bases between. The CDR3 runs 12 residues. Germline V gene data show CDR1 as MNHNS and CDR2 as SASEGT. These sequences were also reported in another study, on T cells expressing NK-cell markers. This second study says: What made the TCR beta cDNA was 5'RACE template switching with UMIs. CD3+CD56+NKG2C+, CD3+CD56+NKG2C- and CD3+CD56-NKG2C+ T cells, once sorted, supplied the TCR beta repertoires.

The clonotype comes from a man aged 45-65 years who received an inactivated influenza vaccine. The starting material was CD4+ T cells sorted from PBMCs, obtained about 13 days after vaccination. The V gene is TRBV6-1, the J gene TRBJ1-5, with unresolved D. As DNA, the CDR3 is TGTGCCAGCAGTGATCAACAACAGCCCCAGCATTTT. Protein sequence: CASSDQQQPQHF.